The 10 T cell receptor beta chains in this list originate from one sample, sequenced in a study of blood T cell repertoires in COVID-19. Here immunoSEQ multiplex PCR was the method, and the copy in TCRdb shows in-frame clones only, minus some. The sample lists 80,000 to 100,000 clones, about 86% occurring once. The specimen sequenced was peripheral blood. The receptors stem from a woman of 80 years or more in a cohort sampled during active or convalescent COVID-19.

This sequence joins TRBV28 and TRBJ1-5; 8 positions match TRBD1. The CDR3 sequence is 14 residues long. V lost 10 bases to trimming and J lost 1 base; unmatched junction nucleotides: 6. Germline values: CDR1 MDHEN, CDR2 SYDVKM. In nucleotides, the CDR3 is TGTGCCACCACAGGGGGTTGGAGCAATCAGCCCCAGCATTTT. Translating it yields CATTGGWSNQPQHF.

This clone was counted only a few times. The chain carries TRBV7-6 and TRBJ1-1, with TRBD1 identical over 8 bases. The CDR3 has 18 residues. Germline lookup yields CDR1 SGHVS and CDR2 FNYEAQ. V lost 4 bases and J lost 1; bases outside the gene matches: 14. DNA for the CDR3: TGTGCCAGCAGCTCCCTAGCCGGACAGGGTATAGGGAACACTGAAGCTTTCTTT. Protein product: CASSSLAGQGIGNTEAFF. Full variable domain (rest looked up from reference TRBV7-6 and TRBJ1-1): GAGVSQSPRYKVTKRGQDVALRCDPISGHVSLYWYRQALGQGPEFLTYFNYEAQQDKSGLPNDRFSAERPEGSISTLTIQRTEQRDSAMYRCASSSLAGQGIGNTEAFFGQGTRLTVV.

Only one count was recorded for this clone. This chain joins TRBV29-1 and TRBJ1-4; 8 bases map to TRBD1. V dropped 7 bases and J dropped 4; count of bases not matched to a gene: 5. The length of the CDR3 is 13 residues. CDR1 SQVTM and CDR2 ANQGSEA come from the germline V gene. CDR3 in amino acids: CSGRQGFNEKLFF. CDR3 DNA sequence: TGCAGCGGTCGACAGGGGTTTAATGAAAAACTGTTTTTT.

The chain employs TRBV28 and TRBJ1-4, with D maybe TRBD1 (5 bases). This CDR3 region has 16 residues. Trimming cost V 3 bases and J 5 bases, with 16 bases left between them. Germline V gives CDR1 MDHEN, CDR2 SYDVKM. The CDR3 DNA reads TGTGCCAGCAGTTTGAGGATATGGCAGGGAAATGAAAAACTGTTTTTT. It encodes CASSLRIWQGNEKLFF.

This chain uses TRBV12-3 or TRBV12-4 with TRBJ1-4; weak D call: TRBD1 (6 bases). CDR3 length: 13 amino acids. V was cut by 10 bases and J by 3 bases, with 12 bases left in between. In DNA form, the CDR3 reads TGTGCCACGCGGACAGCTCCTAATGAAAAACTGTTTTTT. Residues: CATRTAPNEKLFF.

The J gene is TRBJ2-5, the V gene TRBV7-3; 7 nucleotides agree with TRBD1. Germline CDR1 SGHTA, CDR2 FQGTGA. The CDR3 sequence is 13 residues long. The junction had 5 bases not matched to a gene; V was cut back by 5 bases and J by 5 bases. The CDR3 region has the DNA TGTGCCAGCAGCCAACAGGGGCGGGAGACCCAGTACTTC. Translation gives CASSQQGRETQYF.

In the case of this clone: Other DNA sequences in this specimen translate into the identical CDR3. The chain couples TRBV6-6 to TRBJ1-2, with 8 bases matching TRBD1. The length of the CDR3 is 13 residues. Germline assignment: CDR1 MNHNY and CDR2 SVGAGI (reference sequence). V lost 6 bases to trimming and J lost 6 bases; unmatched junction nucleotides: 6. The CDR3 is CASSPDRVHGYTF. CDR3 bases: TGTGCCAGCAGCCCGGACAGGGTCCATGGCTACACCTTC.

This chain links TRBV18 with TRBJ2-3; D uncertain. Trimming stripped 3 bases from V and 2 bases from J, with 3 bases between. Looked up from germline, CDR1 is KGHSH and CDR2 is LQKENI. The CDR3 is 12 amino acids. The CDR3 DNA reads TGTGCCAGCTCACCCTCCACAGATACGCAGTATTTT. As protein: CASSPSTDTQYF.

The sample holds one count of this clone. The gene calls are TRBV18 and TRBJ2-1, with a possible D match to TRBD1 (7 bases). The CDR3 is 13 residues long. Germline CDR1 is KGHSH and CDR2 is LQKENI. Trimming left V 3 bases short and J 5 bases short, with 8 bases between. The CDR3 reads CASSPRGDNEQFF. CDR3 sequence (DNA): TGTGCCAGCTCACCCAGGGGGGACAATGAGCAGTTCTTC.

The chain has TRBV5-1 and TRBJ2-1; TRBD2 agrees at 11 bases. This CDR3 contains 19 residues. V was clipped by 4 bases and J by 2 bases; unmatched bases: 14. Germline V gene sequence: CDR1 SGHRS, CDR2 YFSETQ. The CDR3: CASSLGTSGGWGTYNEQFF. The CDR3, as DNA: TGCGCCAGCAGCCTGGGGACTAGCGGCGGGTGGGGGACCTACAATGAGCAGTTCTTC.